This T cell receptor beta chain derives from a study of PD-1 blockade in classical Hodgkin lymphoma. Each patient relapsed following autologous stem cell transplantation, and prior brentuximab vedotin exposure differed. The patients, who had relapsed/refractory classical Hodgkin lymphoma, achieved best responses of complete response, partial response or progressive disease. Here immunoSEQ multiplex PCR was the method, and the copy in TCRdb shows in-frame clones only, minus some. The data hold about 25,000 clones, with approximately 80% observed a single time. The CDR3 extends over 15 amino acids. Germline assignment: CDR1 LNHDA and CDR2 SQIVND (reference sequence). Deletions cut 3 bases from V and 2 bases from J, with 12 bases between. Study-wide results and limits: A reduction in baseline TCR diversity was reportedly seen in newly diagnosed patients relative to healthy donors. Significant TCR diversity gains by C4D1 occurred in CD4+ but not CD8+ cells. Complete responders started with a diversity level that resembled newly diagnosed patients at baseline.

This clone was observed a few times. Its target is not known. The chain joins TRBV19 to TRBJ2-3; tentatively, D is TRBD2 (6 bases). Source: peripheral blood mononuclear cells (PBMCs), taken at baseline. The sequence came from a human donor with classical Hodgkin lymphoma. The DNA of the CDR3 is TGTGCCAGTAGTATCACGGCGGGGCCCACAGATACGCAGTATTTT. This codes for CASSITAGPTDTQYF. Full variable domain (outside the CDR3, taken from reference TRBV19 and TRBJ2-3): DGGITQSPKYLFRKEGQNVTLSCEQNLNHDAMYWYRQDPGQGLRLIYYSQIVNDFQKGDIAEGYSVSREKKESFPLTVTSAQKNPTAFYLCASSITAGPTDTQYFGPGTRLTVL.